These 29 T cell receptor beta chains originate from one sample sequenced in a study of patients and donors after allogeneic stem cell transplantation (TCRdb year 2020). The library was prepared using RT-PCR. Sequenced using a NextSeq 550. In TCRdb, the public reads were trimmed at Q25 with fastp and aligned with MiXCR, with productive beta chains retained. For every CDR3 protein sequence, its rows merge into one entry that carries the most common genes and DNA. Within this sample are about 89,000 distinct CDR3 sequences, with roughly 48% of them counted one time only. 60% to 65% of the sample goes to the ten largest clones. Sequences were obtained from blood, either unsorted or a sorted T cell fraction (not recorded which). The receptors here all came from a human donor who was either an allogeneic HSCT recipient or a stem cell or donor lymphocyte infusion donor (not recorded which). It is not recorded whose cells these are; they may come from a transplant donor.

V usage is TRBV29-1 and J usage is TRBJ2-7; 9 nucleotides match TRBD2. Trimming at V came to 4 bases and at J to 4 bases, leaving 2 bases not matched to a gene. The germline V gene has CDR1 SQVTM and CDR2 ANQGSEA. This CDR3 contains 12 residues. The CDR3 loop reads CSVAAGGYEQYF. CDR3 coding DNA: TGCAGCGTTGCAGCGGGAGGATACGAGCAGTACTTC.

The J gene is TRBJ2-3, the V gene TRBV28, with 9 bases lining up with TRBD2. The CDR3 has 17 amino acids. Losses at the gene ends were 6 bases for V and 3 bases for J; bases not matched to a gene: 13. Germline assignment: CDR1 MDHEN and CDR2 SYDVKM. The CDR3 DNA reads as TGTGCCAGCAGCCCTTCCTGGGCGGGAGGGCCTACAGATACGCAGTATTTT. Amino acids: CASSPSWAGGPTDTQYF.

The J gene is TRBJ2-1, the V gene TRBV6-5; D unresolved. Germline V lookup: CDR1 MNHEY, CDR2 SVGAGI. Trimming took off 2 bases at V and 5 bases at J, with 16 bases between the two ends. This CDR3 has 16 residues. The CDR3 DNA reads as TGTGCCAGCAGTTACGGGTCATTACTTTCCAACAATGAGCAGTTCTTC. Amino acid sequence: CASSYGSLLSNNEQFF.

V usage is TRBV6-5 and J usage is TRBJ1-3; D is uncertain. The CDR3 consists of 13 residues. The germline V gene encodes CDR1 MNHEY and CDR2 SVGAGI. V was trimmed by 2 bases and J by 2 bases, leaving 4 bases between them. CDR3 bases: TGTGCCAGCAGTTACGGGGCTGGAAACACCATATATTTT. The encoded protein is CASSYGAGNTIYF.

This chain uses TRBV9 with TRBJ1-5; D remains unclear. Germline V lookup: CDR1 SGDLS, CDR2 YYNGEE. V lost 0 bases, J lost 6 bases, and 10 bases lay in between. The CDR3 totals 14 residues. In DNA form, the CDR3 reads TGTGCCAGCAGCGTAGGACCGGGAAGTCAGCCCCAGCATTTT. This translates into CASSVGPGSQPQHF. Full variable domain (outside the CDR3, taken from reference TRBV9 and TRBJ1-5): DSGVTQTPKHLITATGQRVTLRCSPRSGDLSVYWYQQSLDQGLQFLIQYYNGEERAKGNILERFSAQQFPDLHSELNLSSLELGDSALYFCASSVGPGSQPQHFGDGTRLSIL.

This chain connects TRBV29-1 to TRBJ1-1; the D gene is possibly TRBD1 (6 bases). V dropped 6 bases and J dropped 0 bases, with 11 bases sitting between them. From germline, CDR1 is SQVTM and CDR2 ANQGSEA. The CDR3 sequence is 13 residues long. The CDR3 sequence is CSVRTEVNTEAFF. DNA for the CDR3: TGCAGCGTGAGGACAGAAGTGAACACTGAAGCTTTCTTT.

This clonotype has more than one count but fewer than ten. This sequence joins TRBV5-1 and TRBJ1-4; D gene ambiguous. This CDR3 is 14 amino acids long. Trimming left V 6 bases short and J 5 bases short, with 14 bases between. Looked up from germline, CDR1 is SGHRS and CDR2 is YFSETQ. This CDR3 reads CASTPGRENEKLFF. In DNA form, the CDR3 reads TGCGCCAGCACCCCGGGGAGGGAAAATGAAAAACTGTTTTTT.

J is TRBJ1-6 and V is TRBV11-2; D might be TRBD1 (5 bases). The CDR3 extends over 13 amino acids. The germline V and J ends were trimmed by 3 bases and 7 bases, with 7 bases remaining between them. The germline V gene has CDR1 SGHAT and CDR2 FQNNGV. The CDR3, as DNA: TGTGCCAGCAGCTTCAGGGCCAATTCACCCCTCCACTTT. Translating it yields CASSFRANSPLHF.

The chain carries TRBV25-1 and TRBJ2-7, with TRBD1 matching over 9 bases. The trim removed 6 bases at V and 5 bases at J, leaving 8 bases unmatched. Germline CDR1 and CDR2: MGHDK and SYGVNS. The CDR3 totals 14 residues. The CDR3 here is CASSSRDRDHEQYF. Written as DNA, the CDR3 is TGTGCCAGCAGCTCCCGGGACAGGGACCACGAGCAGTACTTC.

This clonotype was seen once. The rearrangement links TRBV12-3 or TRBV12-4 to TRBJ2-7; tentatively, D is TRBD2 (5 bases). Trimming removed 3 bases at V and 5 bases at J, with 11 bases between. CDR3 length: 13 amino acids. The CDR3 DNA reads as TGTGCCAGCAGTTTCACTAGTACCCACGAGCAGTACTTC. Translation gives CASSFTSTHEQYF.

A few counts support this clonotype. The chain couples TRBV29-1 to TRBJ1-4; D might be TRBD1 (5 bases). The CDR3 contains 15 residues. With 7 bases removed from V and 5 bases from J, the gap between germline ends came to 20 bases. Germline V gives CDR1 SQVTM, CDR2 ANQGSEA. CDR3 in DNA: TGCAGCGCCGCCCCCGGGGCCAGCGCAAATGAAAAACTGTTTTTT. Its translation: CSAAPGASANEKLFF.

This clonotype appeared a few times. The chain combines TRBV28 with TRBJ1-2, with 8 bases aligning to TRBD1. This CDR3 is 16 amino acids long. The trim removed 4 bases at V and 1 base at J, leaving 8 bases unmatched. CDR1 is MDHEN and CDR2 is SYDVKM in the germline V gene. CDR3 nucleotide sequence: TGTGCCAGCAGTTCGGATGGAGACAGGGGTAACTATGGCTACACCTTC. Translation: CASSSDGDRGNYGYTF.

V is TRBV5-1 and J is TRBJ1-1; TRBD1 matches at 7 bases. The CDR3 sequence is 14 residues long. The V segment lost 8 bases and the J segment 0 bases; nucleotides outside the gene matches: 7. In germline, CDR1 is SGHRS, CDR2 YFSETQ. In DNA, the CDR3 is TGCGCCAGTCTTCCGGGACAGATGAACACTGAAGCTTTCTTT. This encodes CASLPGQMNTEAFF.

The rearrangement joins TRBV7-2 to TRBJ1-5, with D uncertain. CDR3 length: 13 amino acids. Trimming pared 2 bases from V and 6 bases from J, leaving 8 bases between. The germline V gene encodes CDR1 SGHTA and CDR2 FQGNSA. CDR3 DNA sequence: TGTGCCAGCAGCTTACAACGGGCTCAGCCCCAGCATTTT. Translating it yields CASSLQRAQPQHF.

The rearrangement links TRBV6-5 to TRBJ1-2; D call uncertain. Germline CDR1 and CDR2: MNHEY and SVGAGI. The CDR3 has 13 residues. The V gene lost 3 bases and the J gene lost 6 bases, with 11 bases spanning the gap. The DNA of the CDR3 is TGTGCCAGCAGTTATTCTGAACTGGATGGCTACACCTTC. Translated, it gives CASSYSELDGYTF.

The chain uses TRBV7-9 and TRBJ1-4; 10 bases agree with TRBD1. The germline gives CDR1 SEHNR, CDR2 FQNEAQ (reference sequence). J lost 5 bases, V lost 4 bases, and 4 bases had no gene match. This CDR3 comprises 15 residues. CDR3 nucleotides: TGTGCCAGCAGCTCTCCGGGACAGGGGAATGAAAAACTGTTTTTT. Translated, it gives CASSSPGQGNEKLFF.

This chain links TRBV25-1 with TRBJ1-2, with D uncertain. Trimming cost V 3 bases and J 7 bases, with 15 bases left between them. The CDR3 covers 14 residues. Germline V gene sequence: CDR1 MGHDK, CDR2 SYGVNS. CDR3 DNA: TGTGCCAGCAGTGACGTGGGCTCACTCCTTGGCTACACCTTC. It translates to CASSDVGSLLGYTF.

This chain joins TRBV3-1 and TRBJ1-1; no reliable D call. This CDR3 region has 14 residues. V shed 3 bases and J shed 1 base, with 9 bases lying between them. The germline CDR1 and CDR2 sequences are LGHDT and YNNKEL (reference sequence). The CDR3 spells CASSQMLQNTEAFF. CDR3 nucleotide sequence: TGTGCCAGCAGCCAGATGTTGCAGAACACTGAAGCTTTCTTT.

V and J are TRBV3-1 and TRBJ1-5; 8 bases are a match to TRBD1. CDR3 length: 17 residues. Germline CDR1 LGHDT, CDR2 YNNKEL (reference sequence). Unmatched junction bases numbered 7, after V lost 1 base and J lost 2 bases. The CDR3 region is CASSQVGGQGGNQPQHF. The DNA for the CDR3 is TGTGCCAGCAGCCAAGTGGGAGGACAGGGAGGCAATCAGCCCCAGCATTTT. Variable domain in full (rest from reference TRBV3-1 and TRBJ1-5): DTAVSQTPKYLVTQMGNDKSIKCEQNLGHDTMYWYKQDSKKFLKIMFSYNNKELIINETVPNRFSPKSPDKAHLNLHINSLELGDSAVYFCASSQVGGQGGNQPQHFGDGTRLSIL.

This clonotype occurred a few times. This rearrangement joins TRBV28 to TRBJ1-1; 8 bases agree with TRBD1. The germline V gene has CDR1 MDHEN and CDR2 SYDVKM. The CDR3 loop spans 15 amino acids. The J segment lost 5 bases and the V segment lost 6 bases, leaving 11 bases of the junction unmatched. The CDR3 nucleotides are TGTGCCAGCAGCTCCGCCGGACAGGGAAGAACTGAAGCTTTCTTT. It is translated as CASSSAGQGRTEAFF.

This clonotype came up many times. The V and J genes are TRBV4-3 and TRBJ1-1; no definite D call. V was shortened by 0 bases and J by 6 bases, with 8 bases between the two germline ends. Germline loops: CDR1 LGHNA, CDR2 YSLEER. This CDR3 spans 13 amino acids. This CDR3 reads CASSQEFRAEAFF. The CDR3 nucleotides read TGCGCCAGCAGCCAAGAATTTAGAGCTGAAGCTTTCTTT.

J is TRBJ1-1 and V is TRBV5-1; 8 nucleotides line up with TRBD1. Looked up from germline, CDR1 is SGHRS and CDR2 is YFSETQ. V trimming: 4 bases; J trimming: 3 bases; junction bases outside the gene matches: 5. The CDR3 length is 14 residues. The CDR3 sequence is CASSSRGRDTEAFF. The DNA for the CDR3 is TGCGCCAGCAGCAGCAGGGGGCGCGACACTGAAGCTTTCTTT.

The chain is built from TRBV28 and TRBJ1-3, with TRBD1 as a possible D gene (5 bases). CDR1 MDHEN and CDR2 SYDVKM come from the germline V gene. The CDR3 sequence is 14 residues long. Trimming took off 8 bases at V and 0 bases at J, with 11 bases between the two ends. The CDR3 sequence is CASSWGTSGNTIYF. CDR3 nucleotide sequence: TGTGCCAGCTCATGGGGGACCTCTGGAAACACCATATATTTT. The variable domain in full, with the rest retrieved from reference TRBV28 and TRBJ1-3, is DVKVTQSSRYLVKRTGEKVFLECVQDMDHENMFWYRQDPGLGLRLIYFSYDVKMKEKGDIPEGYSVSREKKERFSLILESASTNQTSMYLCASSWGTSGNTIYFGEGSWLTVV.

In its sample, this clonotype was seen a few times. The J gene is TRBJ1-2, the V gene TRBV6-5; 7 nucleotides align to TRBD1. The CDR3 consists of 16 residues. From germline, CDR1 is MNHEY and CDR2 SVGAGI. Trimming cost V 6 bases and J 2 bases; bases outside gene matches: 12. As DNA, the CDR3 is TGTGCCAGCAGAACAACACGGGACAGAACAAACTATGGCTACACCTTC. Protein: CASRTTRDRTNYGYTF.

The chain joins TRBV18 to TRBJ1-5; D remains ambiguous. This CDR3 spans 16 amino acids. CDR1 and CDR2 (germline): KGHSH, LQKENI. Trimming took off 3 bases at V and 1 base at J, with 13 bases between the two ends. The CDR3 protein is CASSPITGRSNQPQHF. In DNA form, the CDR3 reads TGTGCCAGCTCACCGATTACGGGGAGAAGCAATCAGCCCCAGCATTTT.

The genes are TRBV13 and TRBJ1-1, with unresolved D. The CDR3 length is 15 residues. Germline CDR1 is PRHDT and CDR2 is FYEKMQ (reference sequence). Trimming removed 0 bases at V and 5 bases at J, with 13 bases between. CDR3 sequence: CASSLGLGRATEAFF. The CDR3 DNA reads TGTGCCAGCAGCTTAGGTCTCGGACGAGCGACTGAAGCTTTCTTT.

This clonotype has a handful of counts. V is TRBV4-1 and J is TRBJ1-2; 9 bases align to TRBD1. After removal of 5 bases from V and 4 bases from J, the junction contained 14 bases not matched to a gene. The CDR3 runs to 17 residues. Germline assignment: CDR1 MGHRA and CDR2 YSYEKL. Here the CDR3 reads CASSTSPGTGSLYGYTF. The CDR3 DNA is TGCGCCAGCAGCACATCTCCCGGGACAGGGTCCCTCTATGGCTACACCTTC.

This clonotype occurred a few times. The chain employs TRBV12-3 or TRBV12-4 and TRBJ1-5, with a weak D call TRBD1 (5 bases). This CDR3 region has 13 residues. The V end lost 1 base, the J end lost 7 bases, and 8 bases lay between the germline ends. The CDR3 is CASSLGGPQPQHF. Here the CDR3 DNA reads TGTGCCAGCAGTTTAGGGGGACCGCAGCCCCAGCATTTT.

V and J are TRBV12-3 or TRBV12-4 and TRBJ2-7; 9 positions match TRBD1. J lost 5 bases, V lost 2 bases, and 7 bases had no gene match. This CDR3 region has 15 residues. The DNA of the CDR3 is TGTGCCAGCAGTTTATGGGGACAGGGTATGCACGAGCAGTACTTC. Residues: CASSLWGQGMHEQYF.